The 30 T cell receptor beta chains listed next were all sequenced from one sample in a study of cytomegalovirus exposure and HLA in healthy donors. In the PCR, 60 Vbeta and 13 Jbeta primers were used. Repertoires were generated with immunoSEQ multiplex PCR, while TCRdb's copy carries only in-frame clones and drops some. The table includes around 150,000 clones, around 79% detected once. Sequencing was carried out using PBMCs. These receptors originate from a male donor in good health and CMV-seropositive.

CDR3 nucleotide sequence: TGTGCCAGCAGCCTTTCTGGACACAGTTATGGCTACACCTTC. Residues: CASSLSGHSYGYTF. The chain joins TRBV7-9 to TRBJ1-2, with TRBD1 as a possible D gene (5 bases). CDR1 and CDR2 (germline): SEHNR, FQNEAQ (reference sequence). CDR3 length: 14 residues. V was pared by 5 bases and J by 5 bases, with 15 bases between.

The genes are TRBV30 and TRBJ1-2; 7 bases are shared with TRBD1. CDR3 length: 13 amino acids. V was pared by 5 bases and J by 6 bases, with 9 bases of the junction left unmatched. Germline CDR1 and CDR2: GTSNPN and SVGIG (reference sequence). CDR3 protein: CAWWSGGVDGYTF. In nucleotides, the CDR3 is TGTGCCTGGTGGTCAGGGGGAGTTGATGGCTACACCTTC.

The chain recombines TRBV4-1 with TRBJ1-1; TRBD1 agrees at 9 bases. Germline V gene sequence: CDR1 MGHRA, CDR2 YSYEKL. The junction had 7 bases not matched to a gene; V was cut back by 4 bases and J by 1 base. The CDR3 sequence is 16 residues long. CDR3: CASSPLGTGRNTEAFF. As DNA, the CDR3 is TGCGCCAGCAGCCCCTTAGGGACAGGGAGGAACACTGAAGCTTTCTTT.

Written as DNA, the CDR3 is TGTGCCAGCACCGACAGTTCCTACGAGCAGTACTTC. The encoded protein is CASTDSSYEQYF. This chain uses TRBV6-6 with TRBJ2-7, with a tentative D call TRBD1 (5 bases). The CDR3 runs to 12 residues. The germline V and J ends were trimmed by 7 bases and 1 base, with 8 bases remaining between them. CDR1 and CDR2 from the germline V gene are MNHNY and SVGAGI (reference sequence).

CDR3 in DNA: TGTGCCTGGAGTGCCGACAGGGGTGAAAAACTGTTTTTT. Protein: CAWSADRGEKLFF. The chain uses TRBV30 and TRBJ1-4; TRBD1 matches 8 bases. In germline, CDR1 is GTSNPN, CDR2 SVGIG (reference sequence). The junction had 2 bases not matched to a gene; V was cut back by 1 base and J by 7 bases. CDR3 length: 13 amino acids.

With respect to this clone: Relative to the germline gene, one junction end is altered; a read error may explain this. The V call is TRBV5-6, the J call TRBJ1-2, with D possibly TRBD1 on 6 matching bases. CDR1 is SGHDT and CDR2 is YYEEEE in the germline V gene. This CDR3 is 12 amino acids long. As DNA, the CDR3 is TGTGCCAGCAGCCCCACCGAGGGGGAGCCCCGTTTC. The encoded protein is CASSPTEGEPRF.

The chain uses TRBV6-5 and TRBJ2-1; possibly TRBD1 for D (6 bases). The ends were cut back, 0 bases at V and 7 bases at J, with 10 bases in the middle. From germline, CDR1 is MNHEY and CDR2 SVGAGI. This CDR3 is 14 amino acids long. The CDR3 bases are TGTGCCAGCAGTTACTCGGTGGGGGCGAATGAGCAGTTCTTC. Amino acid sequence: CASSYSVGANEQFF.

The rearrangement links TRBV27 to TRBJ1-2; TRBD1 matches 9 bases. The V and J ends lost 6 bases and 4 bases, in that order; junction bases with no gene match: 6. The CDR3 totals 14 residues. In germline, CDR1 is MNHEY, CDR2 SMNVEV (reference sequence). CDR3 protein: CASSRGQGLYGYTF. For the CDR3, the DNA is TGTGCCAGCAGCCGGGGACAGGGACTCTATGGCTACACCTTC.

CDR3 region: CASYPTPSGGTYEQYF. The CDR3 DNA reads TGCGCCAGCTATCCTACCCCCTCGGGAGGGACCTACGAGCAGTACTTC. The chain couples TRBV5-1 to TRBJ2-7; TRBD2 matches 8 bases. The germline CDR1 and CDR2 sequences are SGHRS and YFSETQ. The CDR3 extends over 16 amino acids. Unmatched junction bases numbered 14, after V lost 7 bases and J lost 2 bases.

This clone showed up just once. This rearrangement joins TRBV5-1 to TRBJ2-4; possibly TRBD2 for D (5 bases). In germline, CDR1 is SGHRS, CDR2 YFSETQ. V was shortened by 3 bases and J by 3 bases, with 19 bases between the two germline ends. The CDR3 runs 17 residues. The CDR3, as DNA: TGCGCCAGCAGCTGGGAACTCCCGAGGGCGGGCAAAAACATTCAGTACTTC. Translated: CASSWELPRAGKNIQYF. The full variable domain, its missing parts supplied by reference TRBV5-1 and TRBJ2-4, is KAGVTQTPRYLIKTRGQQVTLSCSPISGHRSVSWYQQTPGQGLQFLFEYFSETQRNKGNFPGRFSGRQFSNSRSEMNVSTLELGDSALYLCASSWELPRAGKNIQYFGAGTRLSVL.

The CDR3 DNA reads TGTGCCAGCAGCTTAAGGGCGGGGGCGAATCAGCCCCAGCATTTT. It translates to CASSLRAGANQPQHF. This sequence joins TRBV11-3 and TRBJ1-5; D perhaps matches TRBD1 (6 bases). Germline V CDR1 and CDR2: SGHNT, YENEEA. This CDR3 contains 15 residues. V lost 2 bases and J lost 4, with 12 bases in between.

The V gene is TRBV10-1, the J gene TRBJ2-5, with 13 bases identical to TRBD2. Germline CDR1 and CDR2: WNHNN and SYGVQD (reference sequence). Trimming took 4 bases from V and 0 from J; bases not matched to a gene: 2. The CDR3 is 16 amino acids. CDR3 sequence (DNA): TGCGCCAGCAGTGCCGGGACTAGCGGGAACCAAGAGACCCAGTACTTC. This gives the protein CASSAGTSGNQETQYF.

The CDR3 reads CASSLAAGGPGEQFF. For the CDR3, the DNA is TGTGCCAGCAGCTTAGCAGCGGGGGGGCCTGGGGAGCAGTTCTTC. The chain joins TRBV7-2 to TRBJ2-1; 10 nucleotides align to TRBD2. CDR1 is SGHTA and CDR2 is FQGNSA in the germline V gene. This CDR3 region has 15 residues. After removal of 0 bases from V and 10 bases from J, the junction contained 6 bases not matched to a gene.

In this sample, this clone turned up once. The rearrangement joins TRBV9 to TRBJ1-2, with a weak D call TRBD1 (5 bases). V lost 3 bases and J 4 bases, leaving 16 bases between the germline ends. CDR1 is SGDLS, CDR2 YYNGEE, per germline. The CDR3 is 15 residues long. CDR3 nucleotide sequence: TGTGCCAGCAGCGGAAACAGGCAGGGTATCTATGGCTACACCTTC. Translation gives CASSGNRQGIYGYTF.

V and J are TRBV5-1 and TRBJ2-3; D may be TRBD2 (7 bases). The CDR3 totals 17 residues. The germline gives CDR1 SGHRS, CDR2 YFSETQ. The V end lost 4 bases, the J end lost 4 bases, and 22 bases lay between the germline ends. The CDR3 spells CASSPSGGGARSDTQYF. In DNA form, the CDR3 reads TGCGCCAGCAGCCCATCGGGTGGGGGGGCAAGGTCAGATACGCAGTATTTT.

This chain connects TRBV6-5 to TRBJ2-3; TRBD2 might be the D (6 bases). The CDR3 has 15 residues. Looked up from germline, CDR1 is MNHEY and CDR2 is SVGAGI. Trimming left V 7 bases short and J 2 bases short, with 16 bases between. CDR3 nucleotide sequence: TGTGCCAGCACCCCCCTGGGGGGAGCCACAGATACGCAGTATTTT. Translated, it gives CASTPLGGATDTQYF.

V and J are TRBV30 and TRBJ1-3, with D maybe TRBD1 (6 bases). The CDR3 consists of 16 residues. CDR1 and CDR2 (germline): GTSNPN, SVGIG (reference sequence). V was pared by 3 bases and J by 0 bases, with 15 bases between. For the CDR3, the DNA is TGTGCCTGGAGACCCGGGGGGCCCGGCTCTGGAAACACCATATATTTT. Translation: CAWRPGGPGSGNTIYF.

V usage is TRBV7-6 and J usage is TRBJ2-7, with D tentatively TRBD2 (5 bases). CDR3 length: 14 amino acids. Between the trimmed V and J ends, which lost 5 bases and 0 bases, there was a span of 11 bases. Germline assignment: CDR1 SGHVS and CDR2 FNYEAQ. CDR3: CASSPYLASYEQYF. The CDR3 bases are TGTGCCAGCAGCCCCTATCTAGCCTCCTACGAGCAGTACTTC.

This clone was observed a single time. V and J are TRBV19 and TRBJ2-3, with TRBD1 as a possible D gene (5 bases). CDR3 length equals 13 residues. The ends were cut back, 4 bases at V and 5 bases at J, with 10 bases in the middle. Looked up from germline, CDR1 is LNHDA and CDR2 is SQIVND (reference sequence). CDR3 in amino acids: CASSTARGDTQYF. In DNA, the CDR3 is TGTGCCAGTAGTACCGCAAGGGGAGATACGCAGTATTTT.

This chain connects TRBV13 to TRBJ1-2; D not certain. V was shortened by 3 bases and J by 3 bases, with 11 bases between the two germline ends. This CDR3 comprises 14 residues. CDR1 and CDR2 from the germline V gene are PRHDT and FYEKMQ (reference sequence). CDR3 nucleotides: TGTGCCAGCAGCTTTAATAGAGGATACTATGGCTACACCTTC. As protein: CASSFNRGYYGYTF.

This clone appeared once. The chain couples TRBV11-3 to TRBJ1-1; unclear D gene. With 3 bases removed from V and 1 base from J, the gap between germline ends came to 6 bases. The CDR3 is 13 residues long. Germline-derived CDR1 and CDR2 are SGHNT and YENEEA. The DNA of the CDR3 is TGTGCCAGCAGCTTCGACTGGAACACTGAAGCTTTCTTT. The encoded protein is CASSFDWNTEAFF.

The chain recombines TRBV25-1 with TRBJ1-2; D unclear. From germline, CDR1 is MGHDK and CDR2 SYGVNS. V was clipped by 5 bases and J by 8 bases, with 15 bases between them. There are 13 residues in the CDR3. The DNA for the CDR3 is TGTGCCAGCAGTCTACTAGGCCTTGGCGGCTACACCTTC. Its protein is CASSLLGLGGYTF.

The gene calls are TRBV2 and TRBJ2-2; TRBD2 agrees at 12 bases. The germline V gene encodes CDR1 SNHLY and CDR2 FYNNEI. J was trimmed by 5 bases and V by 7 bases; bases with no gene match: 5. The CDR3 has 15 amino acids. CDR3 in amino acids: CASKLAGGRTGELFF. The DNA of the CDR3 is TGTGCCAGCAAACTAGCGGGGGGAAGGACCGGGGAGCTGTTTTTT.

The rearrangement joins TRBV27 to TRBJ2-1; tentative D call: TRBD2 (6 bases). Trimming removed 2 bases from V and 4 bases from J, with 12 bases in between. Germline lookup yields CDR1 MNHEY and CDR2 SMNVEV (reference sequence). The length of the CDR3 is 15 residues. CDR3 coding DNA: TGTGCCAGCAGTTTAAACCGGGGACTTTACAATGAGCAGTTCTTC. This encodes CASSLNRGLYNEQFF.

The chain couples TRBV13 to TRBJ2-7, with 7 nucleotides matching TRBD2. Per the germline V gene, CDR1 is PRHDT and CDR2 is FYEKMQ (reference sequence). The CDR3 consists of 15 residues. V lost 4 bases to trimming and J lost 3 bases; unmatched junction nucleotides: 9. The CDR3 bases are TGTGCCAGCAGCTCAAGCGGGATCTCCTTCTACGAGCAGTACTTC. Amino acids: CASSSSGISFYEQYF.

The chain carries TRBV9 and TRBJ2-1; 8 bases agree with TRBD1. The CDR3 has 15 residues. Germline values: CDR1 SGDLS, CDR2 YYNGEE. Germline trimming cut 3 bases from V and 2 bases from J; bases unmatched to any gene: 4. The CDR3 coding sequence is TGTGCCAGCAGCGGACAGGGGTCCGCCTACAATGAGCAGTTCTTC. Its protein product is CASSGQGSAYNEQFF.

This rearrangement joins TRBV9 to TRBJ2-1; tentatively, D is TRBD1 (5 bases). Germline V gene data show CDR1 as SGDLS and CDR2 as YYNGEE. With 3 bases removed from V and 10 bases from J, the gap between germline ends came to 17 bases. This CDR3 region has 14 residues. This CDR3 reads CASSGSDSRGEQFF. CDR3 DNA sequence: TGTGCCAGCAGCGGATCTGACAGCCGTGGGGAGCAGTTCTTC. The variable domain in full, with the rest retrieved from reference TRBV9 and TRBJ2-1, is DSGVTQTPKHLITATGQRVTLRCSPRSGDLSVYWYQQSLDQGLQFLIQYYNGEERAKGNILERFSAQQFPDLHSELNLSSLELGDSALYFCASSGSDSRGEQFFGPGTRLTVL.

The chain employs TRBV5-1 and TRBJ2-6; 7 bases agree with TRBD1. The V gene's germline CDR1 is SGHRS and CDR2 YFSETQ. The CDR3 has 15 amino acids. Trimming removed 7 bases from V and 2 bases from J; junction bases left unmatched: 6. CDR3 DNA: TGCGCCAGCTGTACAGGGGTAACTGGGGCCAACGTCCTGACTTTC. Protein sequence: CASCTGVTGANVLTF.

The rearrangement links TRBV2 to TRBJ1-1, with 10 bases that match TRBD1. Germline CDR1 is SNHLY and CDR2 is FYNNEI. The CDR3 covers 15 residues. The J segment lost 3 bases and the V segment lost 4 bases, leaving 5 bases of the junction unmatched. The CDR3: CASSGDRGTDTEAFF. The DNA for the CDR3 is TGTGCCAGCAGTGGGGACAGGGGTACGGACACTGAAGCTTTCTTT. The full variable domain, its missing parts supplied by reference TRBV2 and TRBJ1-1, is EPEVTQTPSHQVTQMGQEVILRCVPISNHLYFYWYRQILGQKVEFLVSFYNNEISEKSEIFDDQFSVERPDGSNFTLKIRSTKLEDSAMYFCASSGDRGTDTEAFFGQGTRLTVV.

This clone has only a few counts. The junction differs from germline at one of its ends, possibly a read error. The V gene is TRBV5-8, the J gene TRBJ1-1, with D perhaps matching TRBD1 (6 bases). CDR1 and CDR2 from the germline V gene are SGHTS and YDEGEE. CDR3 length equals 14 residues. CDR3 nucleotides: TGCGCCAGCAGCCAAGATAGGGGGTACACTGAAGCTTTCTTT. Its translation is CASSQDRGYTEAFF.